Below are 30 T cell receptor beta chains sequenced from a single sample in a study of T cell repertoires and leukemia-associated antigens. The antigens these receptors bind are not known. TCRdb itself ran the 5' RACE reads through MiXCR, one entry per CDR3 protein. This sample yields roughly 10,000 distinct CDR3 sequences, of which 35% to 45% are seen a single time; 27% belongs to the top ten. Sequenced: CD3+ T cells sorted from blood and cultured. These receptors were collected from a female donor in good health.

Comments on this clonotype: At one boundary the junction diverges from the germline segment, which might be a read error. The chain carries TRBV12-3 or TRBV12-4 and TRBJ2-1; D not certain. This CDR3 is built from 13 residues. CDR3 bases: TGTGCCGGCAGCACGTCGGGTAACAATGTGCAGTTCTTC. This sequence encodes CAGSTSGNNVQFF.

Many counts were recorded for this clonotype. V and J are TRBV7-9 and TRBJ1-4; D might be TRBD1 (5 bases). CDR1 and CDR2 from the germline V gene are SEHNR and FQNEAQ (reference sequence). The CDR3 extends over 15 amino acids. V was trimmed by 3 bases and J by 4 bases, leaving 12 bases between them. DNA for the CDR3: TGTGCCAGCAGCTTCGGGGACGTCGATAATGAAAAACTGTTTTTT. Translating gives CASSFGDVDNEKLFF.

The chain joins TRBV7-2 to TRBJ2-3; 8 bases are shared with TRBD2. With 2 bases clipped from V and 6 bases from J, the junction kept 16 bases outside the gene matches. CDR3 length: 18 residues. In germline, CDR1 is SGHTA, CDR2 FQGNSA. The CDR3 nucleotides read TGTGCCAGCAGCTTACGGCCCTTTGCAGCGGGAGAAGGGGATACGCAGTATTTT. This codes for CASSLRPFAAGEGDTQYF.

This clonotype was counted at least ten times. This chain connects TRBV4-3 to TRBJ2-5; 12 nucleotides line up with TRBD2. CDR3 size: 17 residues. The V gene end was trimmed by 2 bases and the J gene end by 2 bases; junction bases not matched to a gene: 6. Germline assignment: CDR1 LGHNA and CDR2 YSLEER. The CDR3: CASSQSPGLAGQETQYF. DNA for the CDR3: TGCGCCAGCAGCCAAAGTCCTGGACTAGCGGGACAAGAGACCCAGTACTTC.

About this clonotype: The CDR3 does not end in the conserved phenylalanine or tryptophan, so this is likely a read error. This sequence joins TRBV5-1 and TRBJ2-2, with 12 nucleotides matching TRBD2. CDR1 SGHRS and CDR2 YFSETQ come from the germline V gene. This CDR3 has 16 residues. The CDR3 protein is CASSPPTSGGTGELFI. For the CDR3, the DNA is TGCGCCAGCAGCCCACCTACTAGCGGGGGGACCGGAGAGCTGTTTATT.

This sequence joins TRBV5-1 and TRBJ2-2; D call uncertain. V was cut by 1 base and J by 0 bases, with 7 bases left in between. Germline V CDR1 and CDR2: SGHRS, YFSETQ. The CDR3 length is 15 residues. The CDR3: CASSLSAANTGELFF. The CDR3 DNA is TGCGCCAGCAGCTTGTCGGCCGCGAACACCGGGGAGCTGTTTTTT.

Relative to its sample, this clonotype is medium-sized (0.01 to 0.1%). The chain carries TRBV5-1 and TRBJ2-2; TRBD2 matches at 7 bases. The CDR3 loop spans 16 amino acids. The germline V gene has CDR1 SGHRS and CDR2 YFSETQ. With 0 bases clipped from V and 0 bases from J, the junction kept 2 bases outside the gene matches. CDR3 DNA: TGCGCCAGCAGCTTGGGGACTAGTTCGAACACCGGGGAGCTGTTTTTT. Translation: CASSLGTSSNTGELFF.

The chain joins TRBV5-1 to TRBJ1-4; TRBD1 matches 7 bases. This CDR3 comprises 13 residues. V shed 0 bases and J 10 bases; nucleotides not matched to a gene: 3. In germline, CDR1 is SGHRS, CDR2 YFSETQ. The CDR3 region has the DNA TGCGCCAGCAGCTTGGGACAGGGCGGAAAACTGTTTTTT. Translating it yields CASSLGQGGKLFF.

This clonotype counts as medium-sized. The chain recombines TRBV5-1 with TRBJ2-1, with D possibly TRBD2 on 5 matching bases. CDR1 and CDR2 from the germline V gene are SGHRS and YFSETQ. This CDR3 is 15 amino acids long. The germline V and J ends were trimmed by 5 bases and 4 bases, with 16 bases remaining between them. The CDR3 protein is CASRTGSPGYNEQFF. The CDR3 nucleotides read TGCGCCAGCAGGACCGGGTCCCCGGGATACAATGAGCAGTTCTTC.

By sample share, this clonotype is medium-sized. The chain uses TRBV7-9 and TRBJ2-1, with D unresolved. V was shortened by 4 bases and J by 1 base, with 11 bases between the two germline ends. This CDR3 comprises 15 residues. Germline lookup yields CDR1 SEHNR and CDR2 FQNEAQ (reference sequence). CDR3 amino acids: CASSSLDHSYNEQFF. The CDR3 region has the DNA TGTGCCAGCAGCTCTCTGGACCATTCCTACAATGAGCAGTTCTTC.

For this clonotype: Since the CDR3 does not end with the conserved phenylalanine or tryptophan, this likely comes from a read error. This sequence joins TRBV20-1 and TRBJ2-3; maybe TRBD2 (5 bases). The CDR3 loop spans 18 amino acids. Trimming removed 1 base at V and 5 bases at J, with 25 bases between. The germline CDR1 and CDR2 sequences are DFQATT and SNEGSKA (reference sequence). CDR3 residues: CSARAALLGRNPGDTQYL. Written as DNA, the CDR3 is TGCAGTGCTAGAGCCGCATTACTAGGCAGAAACCCAGGAGATACGCAGTATCTT.

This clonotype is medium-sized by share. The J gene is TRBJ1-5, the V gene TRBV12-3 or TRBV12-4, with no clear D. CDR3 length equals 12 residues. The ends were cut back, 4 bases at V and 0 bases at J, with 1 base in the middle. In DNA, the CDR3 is TGTGCCAGCAGTTATAGCAATCAGCCCCAGCATTTT. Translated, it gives CASSYSNQPQHF.

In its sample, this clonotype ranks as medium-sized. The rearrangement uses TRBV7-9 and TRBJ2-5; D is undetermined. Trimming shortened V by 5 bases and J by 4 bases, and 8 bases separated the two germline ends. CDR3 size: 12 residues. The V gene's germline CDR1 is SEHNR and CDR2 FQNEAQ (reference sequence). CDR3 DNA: TGTGCCAGCAGCCTAAACAGAGAGACCCAGTACTTC. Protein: CASSLNRETQYF.

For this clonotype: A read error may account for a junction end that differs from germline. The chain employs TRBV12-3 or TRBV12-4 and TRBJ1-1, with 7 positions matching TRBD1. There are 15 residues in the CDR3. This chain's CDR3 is CASSLLDRLNTDAFF. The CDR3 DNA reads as TGTGCCAGCAGTTTGTTGGACAGGCTGAACACTGACGCTTTCTTT.

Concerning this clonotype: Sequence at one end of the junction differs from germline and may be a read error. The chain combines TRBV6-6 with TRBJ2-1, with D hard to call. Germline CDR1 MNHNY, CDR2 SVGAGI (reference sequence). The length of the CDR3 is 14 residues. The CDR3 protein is CVSSYPGLYNEQFF. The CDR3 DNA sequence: TGTGTCAGCAGTTATCCCGGCCTTTACAATGAGCAGTTCTTC.

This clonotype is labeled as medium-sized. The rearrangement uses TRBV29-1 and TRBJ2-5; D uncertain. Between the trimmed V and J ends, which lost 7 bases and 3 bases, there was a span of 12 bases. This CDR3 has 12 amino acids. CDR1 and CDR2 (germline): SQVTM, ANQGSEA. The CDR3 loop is CSARWAKETQYF. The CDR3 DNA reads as TGCAGCGCCCGTTGGGCCAAAGAGACCCAGTACTTC.

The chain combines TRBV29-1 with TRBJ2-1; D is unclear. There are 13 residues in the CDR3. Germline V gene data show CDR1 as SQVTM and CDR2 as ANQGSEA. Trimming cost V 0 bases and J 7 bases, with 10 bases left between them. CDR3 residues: CSVEDPKRNEQFF. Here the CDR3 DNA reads TGCAGCGTTGAAGATCCGAAAAGGAATGAGCAGTTCTTC.

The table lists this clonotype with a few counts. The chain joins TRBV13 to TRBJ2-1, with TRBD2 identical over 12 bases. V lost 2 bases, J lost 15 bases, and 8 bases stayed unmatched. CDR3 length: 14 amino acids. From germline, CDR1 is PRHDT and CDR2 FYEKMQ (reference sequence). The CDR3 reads CASSLRASGRAGFF. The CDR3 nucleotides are TGTGCCAGCAGCTTAAGGGCTAGCGGGAGGGCCGGGTTCTTC.

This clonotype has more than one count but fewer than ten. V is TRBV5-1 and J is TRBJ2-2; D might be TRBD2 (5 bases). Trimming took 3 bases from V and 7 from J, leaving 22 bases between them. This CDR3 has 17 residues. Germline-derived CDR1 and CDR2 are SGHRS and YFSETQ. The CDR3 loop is CASSSHPNRELLGELFF. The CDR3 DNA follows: TGCGCCAGCAGCTCTCACCCTAACCGGGAACTCCTCGGGGAGCTGTTTTTT.

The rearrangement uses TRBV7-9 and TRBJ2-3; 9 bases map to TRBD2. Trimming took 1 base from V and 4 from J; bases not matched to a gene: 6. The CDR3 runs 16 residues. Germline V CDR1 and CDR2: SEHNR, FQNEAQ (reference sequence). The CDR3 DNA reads TGTGCCAGCAGCTTAGGTCTAGCGGGATGGGCAGATACGCAGTATTTT. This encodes CASSLGLAGWADTQYF.

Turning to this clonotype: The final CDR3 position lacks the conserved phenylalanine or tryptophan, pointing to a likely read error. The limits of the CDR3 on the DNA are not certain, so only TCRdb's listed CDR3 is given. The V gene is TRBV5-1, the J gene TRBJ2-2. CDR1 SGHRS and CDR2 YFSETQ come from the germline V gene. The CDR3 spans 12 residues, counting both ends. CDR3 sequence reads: CASHENTGELLS.

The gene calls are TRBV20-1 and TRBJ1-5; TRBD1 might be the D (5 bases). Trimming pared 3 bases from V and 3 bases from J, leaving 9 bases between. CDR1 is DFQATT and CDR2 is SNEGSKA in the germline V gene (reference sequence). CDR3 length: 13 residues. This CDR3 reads CSARATDNQPQHF. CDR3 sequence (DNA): TGCAGTGCTAGGGCGACAGACAATCAGCCCCAGCATTTT.

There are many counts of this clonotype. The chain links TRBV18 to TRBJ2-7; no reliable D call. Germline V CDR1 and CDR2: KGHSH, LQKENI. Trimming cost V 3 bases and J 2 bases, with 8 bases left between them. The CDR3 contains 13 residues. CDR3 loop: CASSPTKTYEQYF. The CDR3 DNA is TGTGCCAGCTCACCGACAAAGACCTACGAGCAGTACTTC.

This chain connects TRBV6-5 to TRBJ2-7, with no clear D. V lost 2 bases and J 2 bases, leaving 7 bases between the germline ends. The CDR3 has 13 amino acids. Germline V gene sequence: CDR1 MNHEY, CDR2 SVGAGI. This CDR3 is CASSYRATYEQYF. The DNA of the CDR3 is TGTGCCAGCAGTTACCGAGCTACCTACGAGCAGTACTTC.

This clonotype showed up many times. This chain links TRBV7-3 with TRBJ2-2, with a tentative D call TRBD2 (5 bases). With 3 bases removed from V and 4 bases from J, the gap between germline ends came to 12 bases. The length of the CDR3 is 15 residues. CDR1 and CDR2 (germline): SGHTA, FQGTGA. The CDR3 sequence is CASSFGSEPTGELFF. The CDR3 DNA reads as TGTGCCAGCAGCTTTGGTAGCGAGCCCACCGGGGAGCTGTTTTTT.

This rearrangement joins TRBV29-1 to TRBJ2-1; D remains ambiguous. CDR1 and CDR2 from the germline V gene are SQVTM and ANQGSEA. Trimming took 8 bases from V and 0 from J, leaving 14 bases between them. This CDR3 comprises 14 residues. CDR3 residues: CSPFPLYSYNEQFF. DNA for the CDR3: TGCAGCCCCTTCCCACTGTACTCCTACAATGAGCAGTTCTTC.

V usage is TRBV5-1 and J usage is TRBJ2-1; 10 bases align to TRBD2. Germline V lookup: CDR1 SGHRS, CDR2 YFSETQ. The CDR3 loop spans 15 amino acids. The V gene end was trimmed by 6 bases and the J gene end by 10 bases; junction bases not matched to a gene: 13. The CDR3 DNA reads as TGCGCCAGCAACCGCGGCAGCGGGAGGGCCGAGGAGCAGTTCTTC. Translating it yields CASNRGSGRAEEQFF. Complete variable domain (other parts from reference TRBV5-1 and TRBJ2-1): KAGVTQTPRYLIKTRGQQVTLSCSPISGHRSVSWYQQTPGQGLQFLFEYFSETQRNKGNFPGRFSGRQFSNSRSEMNVSTLELGDSALYLCASNRGSGRAEEQFFGPGTRLTVL.

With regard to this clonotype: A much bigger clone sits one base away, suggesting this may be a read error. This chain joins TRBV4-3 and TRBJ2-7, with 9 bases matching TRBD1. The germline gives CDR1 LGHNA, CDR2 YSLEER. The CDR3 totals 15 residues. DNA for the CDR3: TGCGCCAGCAGCCACTACAGGGGGCCACGCTACGAGCGGTACTTC. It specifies CASSHYRGPRYERYF.

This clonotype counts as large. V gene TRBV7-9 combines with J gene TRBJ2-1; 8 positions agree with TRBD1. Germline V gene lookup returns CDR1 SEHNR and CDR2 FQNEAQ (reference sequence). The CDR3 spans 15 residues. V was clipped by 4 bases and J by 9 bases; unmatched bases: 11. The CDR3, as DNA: TGTGCCAGCAGCTCCGGGACAGGTCCTTGGGGTGAGCAGTTCTTC. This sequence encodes CASSSGTGPWGEQFF.

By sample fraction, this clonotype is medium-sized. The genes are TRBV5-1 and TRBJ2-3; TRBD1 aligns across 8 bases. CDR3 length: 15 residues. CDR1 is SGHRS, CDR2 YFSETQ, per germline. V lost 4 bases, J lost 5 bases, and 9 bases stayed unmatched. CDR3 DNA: TGCGCCAGCAGCCAAAGAGGACAGGGCCAAGATACGCAGTATTTT. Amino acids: CASSQRGQGQDTQYF. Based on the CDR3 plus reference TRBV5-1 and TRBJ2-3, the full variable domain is KAGVTQTPRYLIKTRGQQVTLSCSPISGHRSVSWYQQTPGQGLQFLFEYFSETQRNKGNFPGRFSGRQFSNSRSEMNVSTLELGDSALYLCASSQRGQGQDTQYFGPGTRLTVL.